This passage covers 9 T cell receptor beta chains from one sample sequenced in a study of T cells after yellow fever vaccination. TCRdb recomputed calls from the 5' RACE reads with MiXCR, one row per CDR3 protein. The repertoire has 300,000 or so distinct CDR3 sequences, 4% of them found once; the top ten carry 20% to 30%. The sample consisted of PBMCs, taken 5 days after the yellow fever booster vaccination. These receptors were taken from a man aged 18 to 30 who received the YFV17D yellow fever vaccine.

In this sample, this clonotype turned up a few times. This chain links TRBV7-9 with TRBJ2-5, with 7 bases lining up with TRBD1. Germline assignment: CDR1 SEHNR and CDR2 FQNEAQ (reference sequence). The J segment lost 5 bases and the V segment lost 5 bases, leaving 20 bases of the junction unmatched. The CDR3 runs 18 residues. CDR3 coding DNA: TGTGCCAGCAGCCCCACACCCGCCCTGACAGGGATCGGGGAGACCCAGTACTTC. Its protein is CASSPTPALTGIGETQYF.

In this sample, this clonotype turned up many times. The chain couples TRBV6-1 to TRBJ2-5, with TRBD1 matching 8 bases. Germline V gene data show CDR1 as MNHNS and CDR2 as SASEGT. J gave up 4 bases and V 8 bases, and 15 bases lay outside the gene matches. The CDR3 runs 16 residues. The CDR3 DNA follows: TGTGCCAGCCCTCAGCGTCAGGGGGCTTATCGAGAGACCCAGTACTTC. This sequence encodes CASPQRQGAYRETQYF.

The V and J genes are TRBV29-1 and TRBJ1-1; no clear D. Trimming took 6 bases from V and 5 from J, leaving 7 bases between them. Germline-derived CDR1 and CDR2 are SQVTM and ANQGSEA. The CDR3 is made up of 10 amino acids. The CDR3 is CSVRGTEAFF. CDR3 bases: TGCAGCGTGAGAGGGACTGAAGCTTTCTTT.

This clonotype was counted only a few times. The rearrangement joins TRBV4-2 to TRBJ2-5; 7 bases agree with TRBD1. Germline V gene lookup returns CDR1 LGHNA and CDR2 YNFKEQ. V gave up 4 bases and J gave up 2 bases; unmatched junction bases: 7. CDR3 length: 15 residues. The CDR3: CASSRAGQEQETQYF. The CDR3 bases are TGTGCCAGCAGCCGGGCCGGACAGGAGCAAGAGACCCAGTACTTC.

The table lists this clonotype with a few counts. The chain couples TRBV20-1 to TRBJ1-2, with D unclear. The V and J ends lost 7 bases and 3 bases respectively, with 21 bases between them. The CDR3 has 15 residues. Germline CDR1 reads DFQATT; CDR2 reads SNEGSKA (reference sequence). CDR3 coding DNA: TGCAGTGTACGACCTTCGGACGGAGAGGACTATGGCTACACCTTC. Encoded protein: CSVRPSDGEDYGYTF.

This clonotype has more than one count but fewer than ten. The V call is TRBV20-1, the J call TRBJ2-7, with TRBD1 matching 7 bases. Germline trimming cut 4 bases from V and 0 bases from J; bases unmatched to any gene: 9. CDR3 length equals 15 residues. From germline, CDR1 is DFQATT and CDR2 SNEGSKA (reference sequence). The CDR3 DNA reads TGCAGTGCTACGGCCAGGGGGTTAAGCTCCTACGAGCAGTACTTC. Its translation: CSATARGLSSYEQYF.

This clonotype was recorded many times. The rearrangement joins TRBV7-2 to TRBJ2-3; possibly TRBD1 or TRBD2 for D (5 bases each). The V end lost 5 bases, the J end lost 5 bases, and 17 bases lay between the germline ends. Germline V gene data show CDR1 as SGHTA and CDR2 as FQGNSA. This CDR3 is 15 amino acids long. The CDR3 coding sequence is TGTGCCAGCAGCCGAGGCAGGGCAGGGAGAGATACGCAGTATTTT. Amino acid sequence: CASSRGRAGRDTQYF.

The J gene is TRBJ2-1, the V gene TRBV12-3 or TRBV12-4; the D gene is possibly TRBD2 (5 bases). V was trimmed by 5 bases and J by 5 bases, leaving 10 bases between them. There are 13 residues in the CDR3. CDR3 nucleotide sequence: TGTGCCAGCAGTCCTGTCGGGGACAATGAGCAGTTCTTC. Translation gives CASSPVGDNEQFF.

This clonotype was detected a few times. This chain uses TRBV5-5 with TRBJ1-3, with a weak D call TRBD1 (6 bases). Trimming took off 0 bases at V and 4 bases at J, with 8 bases between the two ends. This CDR3 contains 14 residues. Germline V lookup: CDR1 SGHKS, CDR2 YYEKEE (reference sequence). CDR3 in amino acids: CASSLGRGGNTIYF. The CDR3 coding sequence is TGTGCCAGCAGCTTGGGCAGGGGAGGAAACACCATATATTTT.